The 7 T cell receptor beta chains below come from one sample, sequenced in a study of blood T cell repertoires in COVID-19 (dated by TCRdb to 2018 to 2021). Receptor amplification or capture employed the immunoSEQ multiplex PCR assay. In its TCRdb copy, this immuneACCESS table keeps in-frame sequences only and misses some clones. Where compared with another copy, unresolved V genes explain less than half of these, and the others have no known cause. This sample has around 110,000 clones in its table, and 84% of those were observed once. Over 4% of the sample comes from the top ten. Material for sequencing was peripheral blood. The receptors stem from a human donor in a cohort sampled during active COVID-19.

The rearrangement links TRBV18 to TRBJ2-7; TRBD2 agrees at 7 bases. The CDR3 loop spans 17 amino acids. Germline values: CDR1 KGHSH, CDR2 LQKENI. V was clipped by 3 bases and J by 0 bases; unmatched bases: 11. The CDR3 DNA sequence: TGTGCCAGCTCACCGAACGCGGGGGTGGAAAGCTCCTACGAGCAGTACGTC. This gives the protein CASSPNAGVESSYEQYV.

This chain joins TRBV27 and TRBJ2-7; weak D call: TRBD2 (5 bases). Trimming left V 5 bases short and J 2 bases short, with 10 bases between. The CDR3 has 13 amino acids. CDR1 and CDR2 from the germline V gene are MNHEY and SMNVEV (reference sequence). The chain's CDR3 is CASSQDSPYEQYF. CDR3 DNA: TGTGCCAGCAGTCAGGACTCGCCCTACGAGCAGTACTTC.

The chain is built from TRBV5-1 and TRBJ1-4; no clear D. This CDR3 is 14 amino acids long. Trimming left V 0 bases short and J 4 bases short, with 7 bases between. Germline V gene data show CDR1 as SGHRS and CDR2 as YFSETQ. The chain's CDR3 is CASSLGGNNEKLFF. CDR3 nucleotide sequence: TGCGCCAGCAGCTTGGGCGGAAATAATGAAAAACTGTTTTTT.

The rearrangement joins TRBV5-6 to TRBJ1-5; 7 bases align to TRBD1. The CDR3 sequence is 15 residues long. V trimming: 6 bases; J trimming: 7 bases; junction bases outside the gene matches: 13. Germline CDR1 SGHDT, CDR2 YYEEEE. CDR3 bases: TGTGCCAGCACCTCGACAGGGTTGGTCGGGCAGCCCCAGCATTTT. Translated: CASTSTGLVGQPQHF.

The rearrangement joins TRBV7-3 to TRBJ2-3, with 8 bases matching TRBD1. The ends lost 4 bases at V and 14 bases at J; junction bases unmatched: 11. This CDR3 region has 13 residues. Germline V gene lookup returns CDR1 SGHTA and CDR2 FQGTGA. CDR3 residues: CASSSYRDRFVYF. As DNA, the CDR3 is TGTGCCAGCAGCTCCTACCGGGACAGGTTTGTGTATTTT.

This clone was detected a few times. The chain has TRBV6-5 and TRBJ2-2; tentatively, D is TRBD2 (5 bases). Germline V CDR1 and CDR2: MNHEY, SVGAGI. Between the trimmed V and J ends, which lost 9 bases and 4 bases, there was a span of 9 bases. This CDR3 comprises 12 residues. The CDR3 DNA follows: TGTGCCAGTCGGGATGGCACCGGGGAGCTGTTTTTT. Its translation is CASRDGTGELFF.

The V call is TRBV10-1, the J call TRBJ2-1, with 9 bases fitting TRBD2. The ends lost 6 bases at V and 12 bases at J; junction bases unmatched: 3. CDR1 is WNHNN, CDR2 SYGVQD, per germline (reference sequence). The CDR3 spans 11 residues. This CDR3 is CASRPGLAQFF. CDR3 DNA sequence: TGCGCCAGCAGACCGGGACTAGCGCAGTTCTTC.